This is a list of T cell receptor beta chains from one sample in a study of blood T cells in healthy people across ages. TCRdb processed the 5' RACE reads anew with MiXCR; each CDR3 protein has one entry. The sample contains 650,000 to 800,000 distinct CDR3 sequences, around 45% of which appear only once. The sample was blood. These receptors all come from a man aged 55 to 69 in good health. The CDR3 runs from the conserved cysteine through the conserved F or W. The D gene is left open where the match is weak. Expanded clones are given a class, and other clones once, few, many or no size at all.

abundance | d_gene | j_gene | v_gene | CDR3nt | CDR3aa
. | . | TRBJ2-5 | TRBV10-3 | TGTGCCATCAGCCCGTCCGGGACATATGAAGAGACCCAGTACTTC | CAISPSGTYEETQYF
few | . | TRBJ2-5 | TRBV20-1 | TGCAGTGCTAGTATCGGGGGCGGTGGGGAGACCCAGTACTTC | CSASIGGGGETQYF
. | TRBD1 | TRBJ1-1 | TRBV30 | TGTGCCTGGACCCCGGGACAGGGGTTAAGGACTGAAGCTTTCTTT | CAWTPGQGLRTEAFF
few | TRBD2 | TRBJ2-1 | TRBV24-1 | TGTGCCACAATGACTAGCGGGGGTAATGAGCAGTTCTTC | CATMTSGGNEQFF
few | TRBD1 | TRBJ2-7 | TRBV6-2/TRBV6-3 | TGTGCCAGCAGTGGGACAGGGGTCTACTACGAGCAGTACTTC | CASSGTGVYYEQYF
. | TRBD1 | TRBJ2-5 | TRBV6-2/TRBV6-3 | TGTGCCAGCAAGATGGCGCGACAGGGGGCCGGTAATGAGCAGTACTTC | CASKMARQGAGNEQYF
few | TRBD2 | TRBJ2-7 | TRBV6-2/TRBV6-3 | TGTGCCAGCAGTTTCGGGACTAGCGGGGGACCATACGAGCAGTACTTC | CASSFGTSGGPYEQYF
few | . | TRBJ2-7 | TRBV20-1 | TGCAGTGCTAGTGAGACATTTGGCAACTACGAGCAGTACTTC | CSASETFGNYEQYF
. | . | TRBJ2-7 | TRBV11-2 | TGTGCCAGCAGCTTAGCTCGGCAGGCGGTTACCTACAATGAGCAGTACTTC | CASSLARQAVTYNEQYF
few | . | TRBJ1-6 | TRBV13 | TGTGCCAGCAGAGAAGGTCGGGGACCGCCCCTCCACTTT | CASREGRGPPLHF
many | . | TRBJ2-7 | TRBV6-5 | TGTGCCAGCAGTTACTCGACGGGGGGCAAGCAGTACTTC | CASSYSTGGKQYF
. | TRBD2 | TRBJ2-5 | TRBV20-1 | TGCAGTGCCCTAAACCCGAGCGGGGGGGCGGGAAAGACCCAGTACTTC | CSALNPSGGAGKTQYF
. | . | TRBJ2-1 | TRBV7-6 | TGTGCCAGCAGCTTAGCACTTAAGACAGCTCGCTCCTACAATGAGCAGTTCTTC | CASSLALKTARSYNEQFF
many | . | TRBJ1-2 | TRBV4-3 | TGCGCCAGCAGCCAAGATCGGGGGGCGGGCTATGGCTACACCTTC | CASSQDRGAGYGYTF
. | . | TRBJ2-7 | TRBV29-1 | TGCAGCGTCCTGAGGGGGGCGTTCAACGAGCAGTACTTC | CSVLRGAFNEQYF
few | . | TRBJ2-7 | TRBV7-2 | TGTGCCAGCAGCGCCAGACTAGTCCAGGAGCAGTACTTC | CASSARLVQEQYF
. | TRBD1 | TRBJ2-5 | TRBV12-3/TRBV12-4 | TGTGCCAGCAGTTCACGGACAGGGGTAGAGACCCAGTACTTC | CASSSRTGVETQYF
. | . | TRBJ2-7 | TRBV27 | TGTGCCAGCAGTGTGGTACAGGGAAGACCCGAGCAGTACTTC | CASSVVQGRPEQYF
once | . | TRBJ1-1 | TRBV3-1 | TGTGCCAGCAGCCAAGCCCGAGGGAACACTGAAGCTTTCTTT | CASSQARGNTEAFF
few | . | TRBJ1-6 | TRBV5-1 | TGCGCCAGCAGCGCCGGGGATAGGGTTAATTCACCCCTCCACTTT | CASSAGDRVNSPLHF
. | . | TRBJ1-1 | TRBV4-3 | TGCGCCAGCAGCCAAGGGGCCCGGGGCAGGGCCAACACTGAAGCTTTCTTT | CASSQGARGRANTEAFF
. | . | TRBJ2-7 | TRBV7-2 | TGTGCCAGCAGCCCAGGACACGCCTACGAGCAGTACTTC | CASSPGHAYEQYF
many | TRBD2 | TRBJ2-4 | TRBV29-1 | TGCAGCGTTGAAGGGGTCCGGGGGGAGATCAAAAACATTCAGTACTTC | CSVEGVRGEIKNIQYF
. | TRBD2 | TRBJ2-7 | TRBV6-6 | TGTGCCAGCAGTTACGGGGAGGGTGGCGAGCAGTACTTC | CASSYGEGGEQYF
. | TRBD1 | TRBJ1-1 | TRBV10-3 | TGTGCCATCAGCCTTACAGGGGATTGGACTGAAGCTTTCTTT | CAISLTGDWTEAFF
. | . | TRBJ2-1 | TRBV29-1 | TGTAGCGTTGACGGGGCAGATAATAGCTCCTACAATGAGCAGTTCTTC | CSVDGADNSSYNEQFF
. | . | TRBJ2-5 | TRBV7-9 | TGTGCCAGCAGCCCCCCCGGGTACCAAGAGACCCAGTACTTC | CASSPPGYQETQYF
. | TRBD1 | TRBJ1-2 | TRBV28 | TGTGCCAGCAGTTGGGGACGACAGGGGTATGGCTACACCTTC | CASSWGRQGYGYTF
. | . | TRBJ2-1 | TRBV7-2 | TGTGCCAGCAGCTCGCCGCTAGGGATTTACAATGAGCAGTTCTTC | CASSSPLGIYNEQFF
. | . | TRBJ2-7 | TRBV18 | TGTGCCAGCTCACCCCTGACGGACTCCTACGAGCAGTACTTC | CASSPLTDSYEQYF
. | . | TRBJ2-3 | TRBV20-1 | TGCAGTGCGGAATGGCGGAGGGTTGGCACAGATACGCAGTATTTT | CSAEWRRVGTDTQYF
. | TRBD2 | TRBJ2-5 | TRBV7-2 | TGTACCAGCAGCACTCAGGGACTATGGGGGGAGACCCAGTACTTC | CTSSTQGLWGETQYF
. | . | TRBJ2-1 | TRBV4-3 | TGCGCCAGCAGCCAAGATAGAGTGAGGGGGTCCTACAATGAGCAGTTCTTC | CASSQDRVRGSYNEQFF
. | . | TRBJ1-1 | TRBV7-9 | TGTGCCAGCAGCTTAGGTCCGGGGATGAACACTGAAGCTTTCTTT | CASSLGPGMNTEAFF
. | TRBD2 | TRBJ2-5 | TRBV6-5 | TGTGCCAGCAGTCCTACTAGCGGGGGGGCCTGGGAGACCCAGTACTTC | CASSPTSGGAWETQYF
few | TRBD2 | TRBJ2-1 | TRBV2 | TGTGCCAGCTCTACTAGCGGGGGGGTGGATGAGCAGTTCTTC | CASSTSGGVDEQFF
few | . | TRBJ2-1 | TRBV6-2/TRBV6-3 | TGTGCCAGCAGTTACGCCAATGAGCAGTTCTTC | CASSYANEQFF
few | . | TRBJ1-2 | TRBV4-3 | TGCGCCAGCAGCCAAGAACAGGGATTCGGCTACACCTTC | CASSQEQGFGYTF
. | . | TRBJ1-6 | TRBV7-3 | TGTGCCGGCAGCTTAGCGACCCCCACGGGTCTTGGTAAACCCCTCCACTTT | CAGSLATPTGLGKPLHF
. | . | TRBJ2-6 | TRBV9 | TGTGCCAGCAGCGTAGCTGAGCAGGGTCCCGGGGCCAACGTCCTGACTTTC | CASSVAEQGPGANVLTF
. | . | TRBJ2-7 | TRBV19 | TGTGCCAGTAGACCGGGATATTCCTACGAGCAGTACTTC | CASRPGYSYEQYF
. | TRBD2 | TRBJ2-7 | TRBV4-1 | TGCGCCAGCAGCCAGATATCTAGCGGGGCGAAGAGCTCCTACGAGCAGTACTTC | CASSQISSGAKSSYEQYF
. | TRBD2 | TRBJ2-3 | TRBV4-1 | TGCGCCAGCAGCCAACCGCTTGCGGGGGGCCGTACAGATACGCAGTATTTT | CASSQPLAGGRTDTQYF
few | TRBD1 | TRBJ1-1 | TRBV7-2 | TGTGCCAGCAGCCGAACGGGACAGGGAAAGGGTGAAGCTTTCTTT | CASSRTGQGKGEAFF
. | . | TRBJ1-5 | TRBV12-5 | TGTGCTAGTGGTTTGGTACAAACCCTAGGATATAGCAATCAGCCCCAGCATTTT | CASGLVQTLGYSNQPQHF
. | TRBD2 | TRBJ2-3 | TRBV6-4 | TGTGCCAGCAGTGACTCCGGACTAGTTACAGATACGCAGTATTTT | CASSDSGLVTDTQYF
. | TRBD2 | TRBJ2-5 | TRBV2 | TGTGCCAGCAGGGAGACTAGCTATAATGAGCAGTACTTC | CASRETSYNEQYF
. | TRBD1 | TRBJ2-2 | TRBV6-1 | TGTGCCAGCAGCTATAGACAGGGGTTAACCGGGGAGCTGTTTTTT | CASSYRQGLTGELFF
. | TRBD2 | TRBJ2-1 | TRBV29-1 | TGCAGCGGAATACTAGCGGGGGGAGGGAATGGGCAGTTCTTC | CSGILAGGGNGQFF
. | . | TRBJ2-7 | TRBV7-2 | TGTGCCAGCAGCTTAGCCCTCCTAACGGGCTCCTACAATGAGCAGTACTTC | CASSLALLTGSYNEQYF
. | TRBD1 | TRBJ1-5 | TRBV29-1 | TGCAGCGTGGGGACAGGGAGCGCCAATCAGCCCCAGCATTTT | CSVGTGSANQPQHF